This TCR beta chain was sequenced in a study of cytomegalovirus exposure and HLA in healthy donors. The CDR3 totals 13 residues. Germline-derived CDR1 and CDR2 are LNHDA and SQIVND (reference sequence). V lost 7 bases to trimming and J lost 12 bases; unmatched junction nucleotides: 11. PCR involved 60 Vbeta and 13 Jbeta primers. Some clones are missing from TCRdb's copy, which holds only in-frame ones; the method was immunoSEQ multiplex PCR. The table lists around 100,000 clones, almost 70% of them singletons. The rearrangement links TRBV19 to TRBJ2-2, with 7 bases identical to TRBD2. What was sequenced was PBMCs. The clonotype originates from a man aged 25-45 years in good health and CMV-seropositive. The CDR3 nucleotides are TGTGCCAGTAATACGGGGGGTAGTAAAAAGCTGTTTTTT. Amino acids: CASNTGGSKKLFF.